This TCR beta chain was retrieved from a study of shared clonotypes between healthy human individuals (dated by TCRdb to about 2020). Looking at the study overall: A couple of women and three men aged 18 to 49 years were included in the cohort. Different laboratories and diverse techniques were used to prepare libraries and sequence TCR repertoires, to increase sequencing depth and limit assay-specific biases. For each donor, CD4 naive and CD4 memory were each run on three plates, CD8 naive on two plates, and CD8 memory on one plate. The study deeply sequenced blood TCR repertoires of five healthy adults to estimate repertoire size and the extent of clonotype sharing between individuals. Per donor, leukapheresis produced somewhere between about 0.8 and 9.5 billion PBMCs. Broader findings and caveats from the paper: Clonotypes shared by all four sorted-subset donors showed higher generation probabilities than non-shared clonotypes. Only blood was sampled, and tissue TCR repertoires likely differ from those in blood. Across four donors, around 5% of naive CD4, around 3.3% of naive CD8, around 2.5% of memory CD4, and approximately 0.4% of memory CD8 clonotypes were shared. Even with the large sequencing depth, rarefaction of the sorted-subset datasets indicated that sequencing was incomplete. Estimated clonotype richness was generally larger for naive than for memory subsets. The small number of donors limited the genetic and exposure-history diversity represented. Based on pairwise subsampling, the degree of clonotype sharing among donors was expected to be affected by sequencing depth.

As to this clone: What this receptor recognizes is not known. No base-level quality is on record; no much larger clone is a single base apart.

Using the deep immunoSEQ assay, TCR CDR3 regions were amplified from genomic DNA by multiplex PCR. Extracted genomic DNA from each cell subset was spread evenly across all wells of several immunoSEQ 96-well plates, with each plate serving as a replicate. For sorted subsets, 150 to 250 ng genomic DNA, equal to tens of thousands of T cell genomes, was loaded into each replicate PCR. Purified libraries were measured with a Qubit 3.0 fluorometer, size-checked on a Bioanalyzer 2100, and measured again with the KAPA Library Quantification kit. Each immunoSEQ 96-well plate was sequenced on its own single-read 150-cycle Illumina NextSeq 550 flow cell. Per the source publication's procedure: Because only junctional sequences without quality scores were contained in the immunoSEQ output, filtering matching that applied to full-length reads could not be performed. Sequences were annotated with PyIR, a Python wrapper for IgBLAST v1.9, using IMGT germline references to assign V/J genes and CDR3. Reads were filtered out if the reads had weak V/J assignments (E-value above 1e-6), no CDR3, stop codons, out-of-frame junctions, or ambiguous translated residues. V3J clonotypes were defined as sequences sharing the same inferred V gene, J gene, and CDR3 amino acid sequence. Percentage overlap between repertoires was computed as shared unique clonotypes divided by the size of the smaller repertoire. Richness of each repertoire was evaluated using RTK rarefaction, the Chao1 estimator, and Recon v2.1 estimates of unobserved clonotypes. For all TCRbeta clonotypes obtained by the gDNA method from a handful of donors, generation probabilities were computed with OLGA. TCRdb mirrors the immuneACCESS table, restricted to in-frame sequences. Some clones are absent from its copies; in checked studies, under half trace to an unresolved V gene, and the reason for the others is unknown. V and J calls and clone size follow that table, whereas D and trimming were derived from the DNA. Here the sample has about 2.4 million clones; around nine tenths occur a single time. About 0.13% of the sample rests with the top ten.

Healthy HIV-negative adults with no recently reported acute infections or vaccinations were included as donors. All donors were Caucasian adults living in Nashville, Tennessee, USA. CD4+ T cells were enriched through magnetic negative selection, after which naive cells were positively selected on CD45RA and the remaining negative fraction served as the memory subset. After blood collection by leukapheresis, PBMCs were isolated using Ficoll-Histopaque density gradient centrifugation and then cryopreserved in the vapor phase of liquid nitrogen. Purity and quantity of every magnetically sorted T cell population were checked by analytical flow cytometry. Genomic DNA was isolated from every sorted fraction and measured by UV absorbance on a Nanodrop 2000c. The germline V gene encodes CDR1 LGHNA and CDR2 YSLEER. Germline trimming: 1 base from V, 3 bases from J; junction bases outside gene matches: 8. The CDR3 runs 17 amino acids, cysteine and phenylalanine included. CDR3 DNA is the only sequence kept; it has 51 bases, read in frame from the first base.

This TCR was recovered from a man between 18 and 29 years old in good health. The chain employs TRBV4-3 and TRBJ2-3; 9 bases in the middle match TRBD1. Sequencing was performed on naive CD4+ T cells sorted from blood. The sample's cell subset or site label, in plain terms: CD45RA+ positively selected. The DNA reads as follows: TGCGCCAGCAGCCAAGCGTTGGGGACAGGGTTGACAGATACGCAGTATTTT. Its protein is CASSQALGTGLTDTQYF.